The 25 T cell receptor beta chains below were found in one sample sequenced in a study of blood T cell repertoires in COVID-19. Sequencing was performed with immunoSEQ multiplex PCR; in TCRdb, only in-frame clones are kept and a portion is missing. The table includes tens of thousands of clones, 80% to 90% detected once. Material: peripheral blood. The receptors come from an elderly man with acute or convalescent COVID-19.

The J gene is TRBJ1-1, the V gene TRBV28; the match to TRBD1 covers 8 bases. Per the germline V gene, CDR1 is MDHEN and CDR2 is SYDVKM. The CDR3 covers 14 residues. V lost 5 bases to trimming and J lost 9 bases; unmatched junction nucleotides: 11. The CDR3: CASSPDRVSLKAFF. CDR3 bases: TGTGCCAGCAGTCCGGACAGGGTTTCATTGAAAGCTTTCTTT. Filled out from reference TRBV28 and TRBJ1-1, the complete variable domain reads DVKVTQSSRYLVKRTGEKVFLECVQDMDHENMFWYRQDPGLGLRLIYFSYDVKMKEKGDIPEGYSVSREKKERFSLILESASTNQTSMYLCASSPDRVSLKAFFGQGTRLTVV.

The chain links TRBV6-5 to TRBJ1-4; no reliable D call. V dropped 2 bases and J dropped 8 bases, with 9 bases sitting between them. Germline lookup yields CDR1 MNHEY and CDR2 SVGAGI. CDR3 size: 13 residues. The CDR3 here is CASSYGMGEKLFF. CDR3 coding DNA: TGTGCCAGCAGTTACGGTATGGGCGAAAAACTGTTTTTT.

This clone appeared a single time. V usage is TRBV10-3 and J usage is TRBJ1-4, with D perhaps TRBD1 (6 bases). Germline V gene sequence: CDR1 ENHRY, CDR2 SYGVKD. Trimming took 6 bases from V and 8 from J, leaving 13 bases between them. The CDR3 covers 13 residues. The chain's CDR3 is CAISPGQTEKLFF. Written as DNA, the CDR3 is TGTGCCATCAGCCCGGGACAAACGGAAAAACTGTTTTTT.

The chain carries TRBV4-2 and TRBJ1-5; 8 nucleotides align to TRBD1. Looked up from germline, CDR1 is LGHNA and CDR2 is YNFKEQ. This CDR3 comprises 15 residues. The V gene end was trimmed by 4 bases and the J gene end by 7 bases; junction bases not matched to a gene: 9. CDR3 residues: CASSPRDRGGQPQHF. The DNA for the CDR3 is TGTGCCAGCAGCCCCAGAGACAGGGGCGGACAGCCCCAGCATTTT.

The chain has TRBV5-5 and TRBJ1-2; possibly TRBD1 for D (5 bases). CDR1 is SGHKS and CDR2 is YYEKEE in the germline V gene (reference sequence). The CDR3 has 16 amino acids. Trimming cost V 4 bases and J 4 bases, with 20 bases left between them. For the CDR3, the DNA is TGTGCCAGCAGCCGTGATGGTGGGGCTGGCGCCTATGGCTACACCTTC. Translation: CASSRDGGAGAYGYTF.

The V and J genes are TRBV7-9 and TRBJ2-1; 8 bases fit TRBD2. The junction had 9 bases not matched to a gene; V was cut back by 5 bases and J by 9 bases. The CDR3 totals 14 residues. CDR1 is SEHNR and CDR2 is FQNEAQ in the germline V gene (reference sequence). This CDR3 reads CASSPRTSQREQFF. CDR3 bases: TGTGCCAGCAGCCCGAGGACTAGCCAACGTGAGCAGTTCTTC.

This chain uses TRBV6-1 with TRBJ1-2; D remains ambiguous. This CDR3 region has 13 residues. CDR1 is MNHNS, CDR2 SASEGT, per germline. V was cut by 2 bases and J by 3 bases, with 7 bases left in between. CDR3 region: CASSENGDYGYTF. In nucleotides, the CDR3 is TGTGCCAGCAGTGAAAACGGGGACTATGGCTACACCTTC.

This clone was counted a single time. The genes are TRBV28 and TRBJ1-5, with a weak D call TRBD1 (5 bases). The CDR3 contains 15 residues. Trimming removed 2 bases from V and 4 bases from J, with 12 bases in between. CDR1 and CDR2 (germline): MDHEN, SYDVKM. The chain's CDR3 is CASSLPAGVNQPQHF. Here the CDR3 DNA reads TGTGCCAGCAGTTTACCCGCGGGGGTAAATCAGCCCCAGCATTTT. Combining the CDR3 with reference TRBV28 and TRBJ1-5 gives the whole variable domain DVKVTQSSRYLVKRTGEKVFLECVQDMDHENMFWYRQDPGLGLRLIYFSYDVKMKEKGDIPEGYSVSREKKERFSLILESASTNQTSMYLCASSLPAGVNQPQHFGDGTRLSIL.

The J gene is TRBJ2-5, the V gene TRBV5-4; a possible D gene is TRBD1 (6 bases). Per the germline V gene, CDR1 is SGHNT and CDR2 is YYREEE (reference sequence). The V end lost 6 bases, the J end lost 1 base, and 13 bases lay between the germline ends. The CDR3 sequence is 14 residues long. The CDR3 DNA is TGTGCCAGCACCCGGGACACGGGCCAAGAGACCCAGTACTTC. Translation: CASTRDTGQETQYF.

Only one count was recorded for this clone. The gene calls are TRBV9 and TRBJ2-5; TRBD1 matches 9 bases. Looked up from germline, CDR1 is SGDLS and CDR2 is YYNGEE. The CDR3 consists of 14 residues. The J segment lost 5 bases and the V segment lost 3 bases, leaving 5 bases of the junction unmatched. CDR3 DNA: TGTGCCAGCAGCGGGACAGGGGTCCTGGAGACCCAGTACTTC. The encoded protein is CASSGTGVLETQYF.

V and J are TRBV7-9 and TRBJ2-7; 13 positions match TRBD2. The CDR3 loop spans 15 amino acids. Per germline, CDR1 SEHNR and CDR2 FQNEAQ (reference sequence). The V and J ends lost 4 bases and 6 bases, in that order; junction bases with no gene match: 6. The chain's CDR3 is CASSSGLAGVSEQYF. The CDR3 DNA reads TGTGCCAGCAGCTCAGGACTAGCGGGGGTCAGCGAGCAGTACTTC. The whole variable domain, remainder taken from reference TRBV7-9 and TRBJ2-7, is DTGVSQNPRHKITKRGQNVTFRCDPISEHNRLYWYRQTLGQGPEFLTYFQNEAQLEKSRLLSDRFSAERPKGSFSTLEIQRTEQGDSAMYLCASSSGLAGVSEQYFGPGTRLTVT.

The J gene is TRBJ1-1, the V gene TRBV19; D not certain. The germline V gene encodes CDR1 LNHDA and CDR2 SQIVND (reference sequence). The V and J ends lost 4 bases and 7 bases respectively, with 10 bases between them. This CDR3 region has 12 residues. CDR3 sequence: CASSRHRDEAFF. In DNA, the CDR3 is TGTGCCAGTAGTAGACACCGAGATGAAGCTTTCTTT.

The V call is TRBV3-1 (or the pseudogene TRBV3-2), the J call TRBJ1-3; weak D call: TRBD1 (6 bases). Between the trimmed V and J ends, which lost 3 bases and 4 bases, there was a span of 13 bases. This CDR3 has 15 residues. Germline CDR1 and CDR2: LGHDT and YNNKEL (reference sequence). In DNA, the CDR3 is TGTGCCAGCAGCCACCCCGGGGGGCGAGGAAACACCATATATTTT. This gives the protein CASSHPGGRGNTIYF.

This chain connects TRBV5-4 to TRBJ1-2, with D possibly matching TRBD1 (5 bases). The V gene lost 1 base and the J gene lost 14 bases, with 21 bases spanning the gap. The CDR3 covers 14 residues. Germline V CDR1 and CDR2: SGHNT, YYREEE (reference sequence). CDR3 in amino acids: CASSLRGPGLYTTF. The CDR3 coding sequence is TGTGCCAGCAGCTTGAGGGGCCCCGGTCTCTATACTACCTTC.

This chain joins TRBV30 and TRBJ1-1, with D tentatively TRBD1 (6 bases). Germline V CDR1 and CDR2: GTSNPN, SVGIG (reference sequence). CDR3 length: 13 residues. Trimming removed 0 bases from V and 6 bases from J, with 11 bases in between. The CDR3: CAWSVGGFPEAFF. DNA of the CDR3: TGTGCCTGGAGTGTAGGGGGTTTCCCTGAAGCTTTCTTT.

J is TRBJ1-2 and V is TRBV28; D might be TRBD1 (5 bases). Germline V gives CDR1 MDHEN, CDR2 SYDVKM. The CDR3 sequence is 15 residues long. V lost 5 bases, J lost 4 bases, and 17 bases lay in between. DNA of the CDR3: TGTGCCAGCAGTCGATCGCAGGGTTACGGCTATGGCTACACCTTC. Translating it yields CASSRSQGYGYGYTF.

This clone showed up just a few times. This sequence joins TRBV9 and TRBJ2-7, with D uncertain. This CDR3 comprises 14 residues. Trimming took off 1 base at V and 2 bases at J, with 10 bases between the two ends. Germline V gives CDR1 SGDLS, CDR2 YYNGEE. The CDR3 reads CASSVRYETYEQYF. CDR3 DNA sequence: TGTGCCAGCAGCGTACGTTACGAGACCTACGAGCAGTACTTC. Based on the CDR3 plus reference TRBV9 and TRBJ2-7, the full variable domain is DSGVTQTPKHLITATGQRVTLRCSPRSGDLSVYWYQQSLDQGLQFLIQYYNGEERAKGNILERFSAQQFPDLHSELNLSSLELGDSALYFCASSVRYETYEQYFGPGTRLTVT.

The chain employs TRBV10-2 and TRBJ2-7; D ambiguous. This CDR3 has 12 amino acids. Germline CDR1 is WSHSY and CDR2 is SAAADI. Trimming took 6 bases from V and 2 from J, leaving 8 bases between them. CDR3 sequence (DNA): TGCGCCAGCAGAACGGTGACCTACGAGCAGTACTTC. Translating it yields CASRTVTYEQYF.

The chain uses TRBV24-1 and TRBJ1-1; D gene unclear. The CDR3 runs 13 residues. Germline V lookup: CDR1 KGHDR, CDR2 SFDVKD. Trimming left V 4 bases short and J 8 bases short, with 13 bases between. The CDR3 region is CATSETPGGEAFF. The CDR3 nucleotides read TGTGCCACCAGTGAAACTCCTGGAGGGGAAGCTTTCTTT.

This clone was detected only once. V and J are TRBV6-5 and TRBJ1-1; D unresolved. The CDR3 totals 13 residues. Trimming shortened V by 6 bases and J by 0 bases, and 8 bases separated the two germline ends. Per germline, CDR1 MNHEY and CDR2 SVGAGI. The CDR3 loop reads CASRMTLNTEAFF. CDR3 coding DNA: TGTGCCAGCAGAATGACACTGAACACTGAAGCTTTCTTT.

The genes are TRBV28 and TRBJ2-1; 11 positions agree with TRBD1. V lost 3 bases to trimming and J lost 7 bases; unmatched junction nucleotides: 8. CDR3 length: 16 residues. CDR1 is MDHEN, CDR2 SYDVKM, per germline. CDR3: CASSFFGQGARNEQFF. For the CDR3, the DNA is TGTGCCAGCAGTTTCTTCGGACAGGGGGCGCGAAATGAGCAGTTCTTC.

This sequence joins TRBV4-2 and TRBJ1-2; 9 bases are a match to TRBD1. Trimming cost V 0 bases and J 6 bases; bases outside gene matches: 8. The CDR3 totals 16 residues. Germline CDR1 LGHNA, CDR2 YNFKEQ. CDR3: CASSQDGPGQGHGYTF. The CDR3 nucleotides read TGTGCCAGCAGCCAAGATGGCCCGGGACAGGGCCATGGCTACACCTTC.

The sample holds one count of this clone. The chain has TRBV15 and TRBJ2-7; 9 bases match TRBD1. V lost 5 bases to trimming and J lost 0 bases; unmatched junction nucleotides: 8. The V gene's germline CDR1 is LNHNV and CDR2 YYDKDF (reference sequence). This CDR3 has 16 amino acids. This chain's CDR3 is CATSGQDRGVSYEQYF. The CDR3 DNA follows: TGTGCCACCAGCGGCCAGGACAGGGGTGTCTCCTACGAGCAGTACTTC. The full variable domain, rest sourced from reference TRBV15 and TRBJ2-7, is DAMVIQNPRYQVTQFGKPVTLSCSQTLNHNVMYWYQQKSSQAPKLLFHYYDKDFNNEADTPDNFQSRRPNTSFCFLDIRSPGLGDTAMYLCATSGQDRGVSYEQYFGPGTRLTVT.

In the case of this clone: One end of the junction fails to match germline, which may point to a read error. The chain combines TRBV10-2 with TRBJ1-5; D ambiguous. This CDR3 has 14 residues. Germline V gene sequence: CDR1 WSHSY, CDR2 SAAADI. CDR3 nucleotide sequence: TGCGCCGGCAGTGAGAGCGGAGCGGATCAGCCCCAGCATTTT. It codes for CAGSESGADQPQHF.

The J gene is TRBJ1-1, the V gene TRBV30; D not certain. CDR1 and CDR2 (germline): GTSNPN, SVGIG (reference sequence). The CDR3 extends over 13 amino acids. V was trimmed by 7 bases and J by 1 base, leaving 13 bases between them. The CDR3 sequence is CAYCGRSNTEAFF. In DNA form, the CDR3 reads TGTGCCTACTGTGGCAGGTCGAACACTGAAGCTTTCTTT.